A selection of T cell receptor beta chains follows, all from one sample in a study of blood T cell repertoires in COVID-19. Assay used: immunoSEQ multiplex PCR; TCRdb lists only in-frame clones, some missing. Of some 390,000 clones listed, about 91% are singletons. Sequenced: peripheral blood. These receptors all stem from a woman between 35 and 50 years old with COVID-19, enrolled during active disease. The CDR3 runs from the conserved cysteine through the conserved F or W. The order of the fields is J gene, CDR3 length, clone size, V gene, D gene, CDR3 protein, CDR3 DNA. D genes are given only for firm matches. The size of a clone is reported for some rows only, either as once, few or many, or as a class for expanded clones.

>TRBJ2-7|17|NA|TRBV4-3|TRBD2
CASSPRRAGGIPLEQYF
TGCGCCAGCAGCCCCCGCAGAGCGGGGGGGATCCCACTCGAGCAGTACTTC
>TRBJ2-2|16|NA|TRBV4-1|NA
CASSQDGQGKTGELFF
TGCGCCAGCAGCCAAGATGGGCAGGGGAAAACCGGGGAGCTGTTTTTT
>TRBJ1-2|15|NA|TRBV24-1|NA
CATSDLFVAQYGYTF
TGTGCCACCAGTGATTTGTTCGTGGCTCAGTATGGCTACACCTTC
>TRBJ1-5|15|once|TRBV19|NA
CASRGEGKGNQPQHF
TGTGCCAGTCGCGGTGAGGGAAAGGGAAATCAGCCCCAGCATTTT
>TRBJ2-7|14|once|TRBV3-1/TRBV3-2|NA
CASSHGGKIYEQYF
TGTGCCAGCAGCCACGGAGGGAAAATCTACGAGCAGTACTTC
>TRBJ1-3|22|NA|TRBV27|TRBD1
CASSLYGGDRATPEFSGNTIYF
TGTGCCAGCAGTCTCTACGGTGGGGACAGAGCCACACCAGAATTCTCTGGAAACACCATATATTTT
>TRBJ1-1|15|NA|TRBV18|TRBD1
CASSPQGVVGTEAFF
TGTGCCAGCTCACCCCAGGGGGTTGTGGGAACTGAAGCTTTCTTT
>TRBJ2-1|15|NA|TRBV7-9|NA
CASSFPRVAHNEQFF
TGTGCCAGCAGCTTCCCCCGGGTAGCACACAATGAGCAGTTCTTC
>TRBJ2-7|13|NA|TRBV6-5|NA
CASSYGSGIRQYF
TGTGCCAGCAGTTACGGGTCAGGTATTAGGCAGTACTTC
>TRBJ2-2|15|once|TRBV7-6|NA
CASSLRGKGTGELFF
TGTGCCAGCAGCCTTAGGGGAAAAGGAACCGGGGAGCTGTTTTTT
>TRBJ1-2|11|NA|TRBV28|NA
CASTQIRGYTF
TGTGCCAGCACCCAAATCAGAGGCTACACCTTC
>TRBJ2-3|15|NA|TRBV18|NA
CASSSLHQNTDTQYF
TGTGCCAGCTCATCTTTACACCAGAACACAGATACGCAGTATTTT
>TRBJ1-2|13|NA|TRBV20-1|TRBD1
CSASSDRANGYTF
TGCAGTGCTAGTAGCGACAGGGCGAATGGCTACACCTTC
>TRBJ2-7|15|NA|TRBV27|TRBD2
CASSLSTGGGYEQYF
TGTGCCAGCAGTTTATCGACGGGGGGAGGTTACGAGCAGTACTTC
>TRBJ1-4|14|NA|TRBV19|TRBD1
CASSGTAPNEKLFF
TGTGCCAGTAGTGGGACAGCGCCTAATGAAAAACTGTTTTTT
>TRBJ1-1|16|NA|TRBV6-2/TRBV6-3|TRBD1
CASSTRDRALATEAFF
TGTGCCAGCAGTACCCGGGACAGGGCCCTCGCGACTGAAGCTTTCTTT
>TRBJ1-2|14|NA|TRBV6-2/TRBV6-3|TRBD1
CASSLRQGAYGYTF
TGTGCCAGCAGCTTAAGACAGGGGGCCTATGGCTACACCTTC
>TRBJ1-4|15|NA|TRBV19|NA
CASSIQTRANEKLFF
TGTGCCAGTAGTATCCAGACCCGGGCTAATGAAAAACTGTTTTTT
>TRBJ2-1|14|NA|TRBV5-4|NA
CASSSARPSNEQFF
TGTGCCAGCAGCTCCGCGCGGCCCTCGAATGAGCAGTTCTTC
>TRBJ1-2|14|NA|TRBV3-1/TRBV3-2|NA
CASSQDLGGYGYTF
TGTGCCAGCAGCCAAGATTTAGGAGGATATGGCTACACCTTC
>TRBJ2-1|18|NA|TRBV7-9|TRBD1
CASSWGLGDRTLYNEQFF
TGTGCCAGCAGCTGGGGCCTTGGGGACAGGACGCTTTACAATGAGCAGTTCTTC
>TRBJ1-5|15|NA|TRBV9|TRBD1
CASSYRGDGNQPQHF
TGTGCCAGCAGCTACAGGGGGGATGGCAATCAGCCCCAGCATTTT
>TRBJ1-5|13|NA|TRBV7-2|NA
CASSWRRGEPQHF
TGTGCCAGCAGCTGGCGACGAGGTGAGCCCCAGCATTTT
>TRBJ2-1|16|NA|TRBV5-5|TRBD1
CASSPRDRASYNEQFF
TGTGCCAGCAGCCCCCGGGACAGGGCATCCTACAATGAGCAGTTCTTC
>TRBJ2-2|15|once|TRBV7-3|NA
CASRSDGVWGGELFF
TGTGCCAGCAGGTCCGACGGGGTCTGGGGCGGGGAGCTGTTTTTT
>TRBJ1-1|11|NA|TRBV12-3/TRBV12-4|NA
CASSSEGEAFF
TGTGCCAGCAGTTCAGAGGGTGAAGCTTTCTTT
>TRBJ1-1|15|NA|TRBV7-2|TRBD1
CASSLITTGFGTAFF
TGTGCCAGCAGCTTAATAACGACAGGGTTCGGTACGGCTTTCTTT
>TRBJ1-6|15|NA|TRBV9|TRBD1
CASSAGQAYNSPLHF
TGTGCCAGCAGCGCCGGACAGGCCTATAATTCACCCCTCCACTTT
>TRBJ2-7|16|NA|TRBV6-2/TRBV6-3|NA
CASSYHRRTGTYEQYF
TGTGCCAGCAGTTATCATAGGCGTACAGGAACCTACGAGCAGTACTTC
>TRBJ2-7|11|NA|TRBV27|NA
CASSGGQEQYF
TGTGCCAGCAGTGGCGGACAAGAGCAGTACTTC
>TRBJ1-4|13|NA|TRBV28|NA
CASNTHRREKLFF
TGTGCCAGCAACACCCATCGCAGGGAAAAACTGTTTTTT
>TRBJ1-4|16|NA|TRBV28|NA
CASSFLPSRGIEKLFF
TGTGCCAGCAGTTTCTTGCCCTCAAGAGGGATCGAAAAACTGTTTTTT
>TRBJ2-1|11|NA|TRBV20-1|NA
CSASGLNEQFF
TGCAGTGCTAGTGGGCTCAATGAGCAGTTCTTC
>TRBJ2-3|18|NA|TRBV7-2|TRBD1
CASSLKGFGGQARYTQYF
TGTGCCAGCAGCTTAAAAGGGTTTGGGGGACAGGCGAGGTATACGCAGTATTTT
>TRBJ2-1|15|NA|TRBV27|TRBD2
CASSPRIAGDAEQFF
TGTGCCAGCAGTCCTAGGATAGCGGGAGACGCTGAGCAGTTCTTC